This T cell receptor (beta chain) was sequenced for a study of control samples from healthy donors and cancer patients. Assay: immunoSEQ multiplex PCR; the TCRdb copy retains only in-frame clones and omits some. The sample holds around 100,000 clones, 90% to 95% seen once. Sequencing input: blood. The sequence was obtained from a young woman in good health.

CDR3 nucleotides: TGTGCCAGCAGTTACGGGAGGGGGCAGGGCACTGAAGCTTTCTTT. Encoded protein: CASSYGRGQGTEAFF. The J gene is TRBJ1-1, the V gene TRBV6-5; 7 bases match TRBD1. The CDR3 consists of 15 residues. V trimming: 2 bases; J trimming: 4 bases; junction bases outside the gene matches: 7. CDR1 MNHEY and CDR2 SVGAGI come from the germline V gene.